Reported below is one T cell receptor (beta chain). Antigen unknown. The CDR3 extends over 16 amino acids. V gave up 3 bases and J gave up 7 bases; unmatched junction bases: 15. Germline V CDR1 and CDR2: SGHRS, YFSETQ. The data were obtained in a study of radiotherapy plus CTLA-4 blockade in lung cancer. Study observations and caveats: The study found tumor-derived TCR clones expanded in blood after radiotherapy plus ipilimumab.

The assay was immunoSEQ multiplex PCR, and TCRdb's table has in-frame clones only and misses some. The sample includes roughly 53,000 clones, 79% of them seen just once. The rearrangement links TRBV5-1 to TRBJ2-5; 7 nucleotides match TRBD2. The source was peripheral blood, collected from a patient treated with radiotherapy plus ipilimumab. This TCR was sampled from a human donor with non-small cell lung cancer who had a partial response to radiotherapy plus ipilimumab. CDR3 nucleotide sequence: TGCGCCAGCAGCTGGGAGGGGACTACGGTGGTTCGGACCCAGTACTTC. Protein: CASSWEGTTVVRTQYF.